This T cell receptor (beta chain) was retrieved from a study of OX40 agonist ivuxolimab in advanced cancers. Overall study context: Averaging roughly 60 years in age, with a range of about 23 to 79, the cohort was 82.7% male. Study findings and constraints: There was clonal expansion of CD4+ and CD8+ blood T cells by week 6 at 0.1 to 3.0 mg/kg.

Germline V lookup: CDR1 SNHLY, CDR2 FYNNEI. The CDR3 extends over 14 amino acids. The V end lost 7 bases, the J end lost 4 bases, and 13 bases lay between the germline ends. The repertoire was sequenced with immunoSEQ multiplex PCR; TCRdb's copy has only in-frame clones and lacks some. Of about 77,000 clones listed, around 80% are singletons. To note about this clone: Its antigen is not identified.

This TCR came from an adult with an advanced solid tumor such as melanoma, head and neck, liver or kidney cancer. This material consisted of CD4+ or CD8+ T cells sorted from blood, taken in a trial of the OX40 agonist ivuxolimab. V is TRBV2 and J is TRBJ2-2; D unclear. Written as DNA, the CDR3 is TGTGCCAGCACAGCAGGAGTTGGCACCGGGGAGCTGTTTTTT. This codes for CASTAGVGTGELFF. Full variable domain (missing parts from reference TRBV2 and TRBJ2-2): EPEVTQTPSHQVTQMGQEVILRCVPISNHLYFYWYRQILGQKVEFLVSFYNNEISEKSEIFDDQFSVERPDGSNFTLKIRSTKLEDSAMYFCASTAGVGTGELFFGEGSRLTVL.